Listed here is a single T cell receptor beta chain. CDR1 and CDR2 (germline): MNHEY, SVGAGI. V lost 7 bases and J lost 8, with 14 bases in between. This CDR3 has 13 residues. This specimen comes from a study of blood T cell repertoires in COVID-19. About the study: Donors in the United States, Italy and Spain gave samples during acute or convalescent COVID-19.

As processed by the authors: Amplification of reference gene primers was used by the study to estimate nucleated cell counts. Sequenced by immunoSEQ multiplex PCR; TCRdb stores in-frame clones only, minus some. For V, J and clone size, that table is used; D and trimming come from the DNA. Among about 130,000 clones listed, roughly 85% were seen once. The sequencing input was peripheral blood. The TCR originated in a woman older than 75 with acute or convalescent COVID-19. The V and J genes are TRBV6-5 and TRBJ1-4, with D unclear. CDR3 protein: CASIRQNGEKLFF. The CDR3 region has the DNA TGTGCCAGCATTCGGCAAAACGGGGAAAAACTGTTTTTT.